The 13 T cell receptor beta chains below were found in one sample sequenced in a study of T cells in tumors after PD-1 blockade. TCRdb's copy holds only in-frame clones and misses some; the assay was immunoSEQ multiplex PCR. The table includes 30,000 to 35,000 clones, around 72% detected once. This specimen consisted of PBMCs, obtained after anti-PD-1 treatment. These receptor sequences come from a human donor with basal cell carcinoma.

This chain links TRBV7-2 with TRBJ1-2; tentative D call: TRBD1 (5 bases). Looked up from germline, CDR1 is SGHTA and CDR2 is FQGNSA. The V gene lost 5 bases and the J gene lost 7 bases, with 23 bases spanning the gap. The CDR3 sequence is 16 residues long. CDR3 sequence: CASSPRLIGAEAGYTF. CDR3 bases: TGTGCCAGCAGCCCCCGGTTAATAGGGGCTGAGGCTGGCTACACCTTC.

The chain carries TRBV5-1 and TRBJ2-2; the match to TRBD1 covers 8 bases. V lost 0 bases to trimming and J lost 6 bases; unmatched junction nucleotides: 1. The length of the CDR3 is 14 residues. In germline, CDR1 is SGHRS, CDR2 YFSETQ. The CDR3 region has the DNA TGCGCCAGCAGCTTGGCGACAGGGGCCGGGGAGCTGTTTTTT. Residues: CASSLATGAGELFF.

The rearrangement joins TRBV6-1 to TRBJ2-1, with 7 bases matching TRBD2. Germline trimming cut 0 bases from V and 4 bases from J; bases unmatched to any gene: 3. The CDR3 length is 15 residues. CDR1 and CDR2 (germline): MNHNS, SASEGT. For the CDR3, the DNA is TGTGCCAGCAGTGAAGCGTGGGGGGGGTACAATGAGCAGTTCTTC. This gives the protein CASSEAWGGYNEQFF.

V usage is TRBV30 and J usage is TRBJ1-6; no firm D call. CDR3 length: 13 residues. V lost 4 bases to trimming and J lost 7 bases, with 11 bases between them. Germline CDR1 GTSNPN, CDR2 SVGIG (reference sequence). This chain's CDR3 is CAWKAQKNSPLHF. The CDR3 DNA reads as TGTGCCTGGAAGGCTCAGAAAAATTCACCCCTCCACTTT.

This clone turned up a few times. The chain recombines TRBV9 with TRBJ2-3; D remains ambiguous. V shed 3 bases and J shed 2 bases, with 1 base lying between them. CDR1 is SGDLS and CDR2 is YYNGEE in the germline V gene. The CDR3 loop spans 11 amino acids. The CDR3 region has the DNA TGTGCCAGCAGCGACACAGATACGCAGTATTTT. It specifies CASSDTDTQYF.

This clone was seen a handful of times. The chain is built from TRBV12-3 or TRBV12-4 and TRBJ1-6, with D possibly being TRBD1 (6 bases). This CDR3 is built from 13 residues. V shed 6 bases and J shed 9 bases, with 12 bases lying between them. The CDR3: CASRGGFASPLHF. The CDR3 nucleotides read TGTGCCAGCAGAGGGGGTTTTGCTTCACCCCTCCACTTT.

The rearrangement uses TRBV25-1 and TRBJ2-5, with 7 bases aligning to TRBD2. The junction had 4 bases not matched to a gene; V was cut back by 4 bases and J by 2 bases. Germline V gives CDR1 MGHDK, CDR2 SYGVNS. This CDR3 has 14 residues. CDR3 sequence: CASSAPGGQETQYF. Written as DNA, the CDR3 is TGTGCCAGCAGTGCCCCCGGGGGGCAAGAGACCCAGTACTTC.

This clone was counted between two and nine times. The rearrangement links TRBV6-2 or TRBV6-3 to TRBJ2-1, with D possibly TRBD1 on 5 matching bases. The CDR3 totals 16 residues. The germline gives CDR1 MNHEY, CDR2 SVGEGT. The V end was cut by 2 bases, the J end by 0 bases, with 11 bases between. As DNA, the CDR3 is TGTGCCAGCAGTTACAAGAGGACAACCTCCTACAATGAGCAGTTCTTC. This codes for CASSYKRTTSYNEQFF.

V and J are TRBV7-2 and TRBJ2-2; 10 nucleotides agree with TRBD2. The CDR3 sequence is 16 residues long. Germline assignment: CDR1 SGHTA and CDR2 FQGNSA. The V segment lost 1 base and the J segment 4 bases; nucleotides outside the gene matches: 3. This CDR3 is CASSLESGGGTGELFF. The DNA of the CDR3 is TGTGCCAGCAGCTTAGAGAGCGGGGGGGGCACCGGGGAGCTGTTTTTT.

V and J are TRBV9 and TRBJ1-3; D ambiguous. The CDR3 length is 14 residues. Germline V gene sequence: CDR1 SGDLS, CDR2 YYNGEE. With 2 bases removed from V and 0 bases from J, the gap between germline ends came to 6 bases. This CDR3 is CASSVGISGNTIYF. The CDR3 DNA reads as TGTGCCAGCAGCGTCGGGATCTCTGGAAACACCATATATTTT.

A single count supports this clone. The genes are TRBV5-6 and TRBJ2-5; 8 positions agree with TRBD2. V lost 2 bases, J lost 6 bases, and 9 bases stayed unmatched. The CDR3 totals 15 residues. Germline CDR1 is SGHDT and CDR2 is YYEEEE. The CDR3 DNA sequence: TGTGCCAGCAGCTTTCGAGCGGGAGCGGTCCAGACCCAGTACTTC. Its translation: CASSFRAGAVQTQYF.

This clone is medium-sized by share. This rearrangement joins TRBV24-1 to TRBJ2-1; 7 bases agree with TRBD1. CDR3 length: 12 amino acids. Germline lookup yields CDR1 KGHDR and CDR2 SFDVKD. With V trimmed by 2 bases and J by 10 bases, 1 base remained unmatched. For the CDR3, the DNA is TGTGCCACCAGTGATTCGGACAGGGAGCAGTTCTTC. Residues: CATSDSDREQFF.

Comments on this clone: At one boundary the junction diverges from the germline segment, which might be a read error. The chain recombines TRBV12-3 or TRBV12-4 with TRBJ2-3; the match to TRBD2 covers 15 bases. This CDR3 is built from 11 residues. Here the CDR3 reads CASSTGTSGGF. CDR3 nucleotides: TGTGCCAGCAGCACCGGGACTAGCGGGGGGTTT.